This T cell receptor beta chain was obtained from a study of blood T cell repertoires in COVID-19. Across the whole study: The origin of the acute and convalescent COVID-19 samples was the United States, Italy and Spain. The analysed material was cDNA or gDNA that came from T cells, B-cell-depleted T cells, or PBMCs.

Source study methods: Counts of nucleated cells, estimated from reference gene primer amplification, were obtained. Measured with immunoSEQ multiplex PCR; TCRdb has only the in-frame clones, and not every one. Clone size and V and J calls were adopted from that table, with D and trimming inferred from the DNA. The sample yields 95,000 to 100,000 clones, 92% seen once. The ends lost 4 bases at V and 9 bases at J; junction bases unmatched: 7. Germline CDR1 reads SGHTA; CDR2 reads FQGNSA. The CDR3 is 15 residues long. Material for sequencing was peripheral blood. The TCR sequence derives from a man between 50 and 59 years old with active COVID-19. The chain links TRBV7-2 to TRBJ2-1; TRBD2 matches at 12 bases. Here the CDR3 DNA reads TGTGCCAGCAGCTCCTCTAGCGGGAGGGAAGGTGAGCAGTTCTTC. The encoded protein is CASSSSSGREGEQFF.